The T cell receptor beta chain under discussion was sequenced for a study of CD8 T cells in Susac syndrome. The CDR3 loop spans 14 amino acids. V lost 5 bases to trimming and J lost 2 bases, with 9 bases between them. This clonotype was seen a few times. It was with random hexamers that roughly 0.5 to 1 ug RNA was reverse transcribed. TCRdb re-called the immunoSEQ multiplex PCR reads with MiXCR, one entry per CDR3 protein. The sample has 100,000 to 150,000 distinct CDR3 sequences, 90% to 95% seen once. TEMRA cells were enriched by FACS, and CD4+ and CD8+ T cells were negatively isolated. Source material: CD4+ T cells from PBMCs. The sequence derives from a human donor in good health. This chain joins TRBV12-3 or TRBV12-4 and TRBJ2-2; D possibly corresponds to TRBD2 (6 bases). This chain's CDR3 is CASSQGLNTGELFF. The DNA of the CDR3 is TGTGCCAGCAGTCAGGGACTTAACACCGGGGAGCTGTTTTTT.